These 24 T cell receptor beta chains share one sample of origin, sequenced in a study of molecular identifiers for immune sequencing clone quantification. MiXCR was run by TCRdb on the PCR reads, yielding one entry per CDR3 protein. This table holds fewer than 75,000 distinct CDR3 sequences, 17% found once. Sequenced sample: naive CD8+ T cells from blood, with Jurkat cell RNA spiked in. Subset meaning: FACS-sorted CD8+CD4-CCR7+CD45RA+ naive T cells. Source of these receptors: a human donor in good health. Some libraries in this study had Jurkat cell RNA spiked in.

A remark on this clonotype: A much bigger clone sits one base away, suggesting this may be a read error. The chain combines TRBV5-4 with TRBJ1-1, with unresolved D. Per germline, CDR1 SGHNT and CDR2 YYREEE (reference sequence). CDR3 length: 14 residues. The CDR3 nucleotides are TGTGCCAGCAGCTTGGGGACGGTTAACCCTGAAGCTTCCTTT. The encoded protein is CASSLGTVNPEASF.

This clonotype was detected many times. The rearrangement joins TRBV28 to TRBJ1-1; 8 nucleotides match TRBD1. In germline, CDR1 is MDHEN, CDR2 SYDVKM. V gave up 6 bases and J gave up 0 bases; unmatched junction bases: 6. This CDR3 is built from 15 residues. For the CDR3, the DNA is TGTGCCAGCAGCCCTGGCAGGGGGCTGAACACTGAAGCTTTCTTT. Protein product: CASSPGRGLNTEAFF.

The gene calls are TRBV11-2 and TRBJ2-7, with D maybe TRBD1 (5 bases). There are 15 residues in the CDR3. The V and J ends lost 5 bases and 2 bases respectively, with 16 bases between them. The V gene's germline CDR1 is SGHAT and CDR2 FQNNGV. The CDR3 region has the DNA TGTGCCAGCAGCCCAAGGGGAATTGGGACCTACGAGCAGTACTTC. Its translation is CASSPRGIGTYEQYF.

Comment on this clonotype: Here the CDR3 omits its conserved ending phenylalanine or tryptophan, so a read error is the likely source. The chain carries TRBV27 and TRBJ2-3; unclear D gene. The CDR3 is 12 amino acids. Germline values: CDR1 MNHEY, CDR2 SMNVEV (reference sequence). The CDR3 coding sequence is TGTGCCGGCAGTCGGAGTACAGATACGCAGTATCTT. The encoded protein is CAGSRSTDTQYL.

Notes on this clonotype: At one boundary the junction diverges from the germline segment, which might be a read error. The genes are TRBV7-6 and TRBJ2-3; the match to TRBD2 covers 9 bases. Germline lookup yields CDR1 SGHVS and CDR2 FNYEAQ. The CDR3 covers 18 residues. Here the CDR3 reads CASSLEPGLATSTDTQDF. DNA for the CDR3: TGTGCCAGCAGCCTAGAACCGGGACTAGCAACTAGCACAGATACGCAGGATTTT. Variable domain in full (rest from reference TRBV7-6 and TRBJ2-3): GAGVSQSPRYKVTKRGQDVALRCDPISGHVSLYWYRQALGQGPEFLTYFNYEAQQDKSGLPNDRFSAERPEGSISTLTIQRTEQRDSAMYRCASSLEPGLATSTDTQDFGPGTRLTVL.

This clonotype appeared many times. This chain connects TRBV28 to TRBJ2-7; D may be TRBD1 or TRBD2 (7 bases each). The V gene lost 4 bases and the J gene lost 2 bases, with 18 bases spanning the gap. The length of the CDR3 is 16 residues. Germline V gene sequence: CDR1 MDHEN, CDR2 SYDVKM. The DNA of the CDR3 is TGTGCCAGCAGTTCCCTACAGGGGAGGGACGCCTACGAGCAGTACTTC. Translation: CASSSLQGRDAYEQYF.

There are many counts of this clonotype. The chain recombines TRBV12-3 or TRBV12-4 with TRBJ2-5; 8 nucleotides line up with TRBD2. J gave up 3 bases and V 6 bases, and 12 bases lay outside the gene matches. The CDR3 runs to 16 residues. CDR3 sequence (DNA): TGTGCCAGCAGCCAACGGGGCGGGAGGCCAGAAGAGACCCAGTACTTC. Translating it yields CASSQRGGRPEETQYF.

A note on this clonotype: A read error may be the cause here, since a much bigger clone is one base away. The CDR3 DNA follows: TGTGCCTGCAGTGGCCGGGGCCCCTGCGAGCAGTACTTC. Translating gives CACSGRGPCEQYF. V usage is TRBV6-1 and J usage is TRBJ2-7; D possibly matches TRBD1 or TRBD2 (5 bases each). The CDR3 has 13 residues. The germline V gene has CDR1 MNHNS and CDR2 SASEGT.

Relative to its sample, this clonotype is medium-sized. The V call is TRBV7-2, the J call TRBJ2-3; D gene uncertain. The CDR3 contains 15 residues. Trimming pared 2 bases from V and 0 bases from J, leaving 9 bases between. Germline CDR1 is SGHTA and CDR2 is FQGNSA. The CDR3 DNA reads as TGTGCCAGCAGCTTATTCACTCCTAGCACAGATACGCAGTATTTT. Translation: CASSLFTPSTDTQYF.

A word on this clonotype: It is likely a read error, because the conserved phenylalanine at the end of the CDR3 is missing. This chain joins TRBV5-1 and TRBJ2-2; 11 positions agree with TRBD1. There are 16 residues in the CDR3. Trimming at V came to 4 bases and at J to 2 bases, leaving 4 bases not matched to a gene. Per germline, CDR1 SGHRS and CDR2 YFSETQ. The chain's CDR3 is CASSGGQGANTGELFL. The CDR3 DNA reads TGCGCCAGCAGCGGAGGACAGGGGGCAAACACCGGGGAGCTGTTTTTG.

This clonotype was found many times. The chain uses TRBV18 and TRBJ2-7; D may be TRBD1 (5 bases). The length of the CDR3 is 15 residues. V was clipped by 4 bases and J by 3 bases, with 16 bases between them. The germline CDR1 and CDR2 sequences are KGHSH and LQKENI. CDR3 sequence (DNA): TGTGCCAGCTCACGTGGACACCCAGAAAACTACGAGCAGTACTTC. Its protein is CASSRGHPENYEQYF.

This clonotype came up many times. The chain recombines TRBV27 with TRBJ1-6, with 8 nucleotides matching TRBD1. The length of the CDR3 is 16 residues. Germline CDR1 MNHEY, CDR2 SMNVEV (reference sequence). The trim removed 5 bases at V and 8 bases at J, leaving 11 bases unmatched. Here the CDR3 DNA reads TGTGCCAGCAGTCCTATCGGACAGGGATGGGATTCACCCCTCCACTTT. It encodes CASSPIGQGWDSPLHF.

This clonotype was found many times. The CDR3 bases are TGTGCCAGCAGCGCCCCGGGACGAAGTACAGAGACCTACGAGCAGTACTTC. It specifies CASSAPGRSTETYEQYF. The rearrangement uses TRBV5-4 and TRBJ2-7; D is possibly TRBD1 or TRBD2 (5 bases each). Germline CDR1 reads SGHNT; CDR2 reads YYREEE (reference sequence). This CDR3 has 17 amino acids. Trimming removed 4 bases at V and 2 bases at J, with 22 bases between.

This clonotype was counted at least ten times. The rearrangement uses TRBV6-2 or TRBV6-3 and TRBJ2-1; D is ambiguous. Trimming removed 3 bases from V and 4 bases from J, with 10 bases in between. Looked up from germline, CDR1 is MNHEY and CDR2 is SVGEGT. The CDR3 extends over 14 amino acids. The CDR3 loop reads CASSYRHDYNEQFF. The CDR3 DNA reads as TGTGCCAGCAGTTATAGACACGATTACAATGAGCAGTTCTTC.

This clonotype appeared many times. The chain employs TRBV6-2 or TRBV6-3 and TRBJ2-5; no definite D call. Per germline, CDR1 MNHEY and CDR2 SVGEGT. V was trimmed by 6 bases and J by 3 bases, leaving 8 bases between them. The CDR3 extends over 12 amino acids. This chain's CDR3 is CASSLPEETQYF. The CDR3 DNA is TGTGCCAGCAGCTTACCCGAAGAGACCCAGTACTTC.

This clonotype appeared many times. Here the CDR3 DNA reads TGTGCCAGCAGTCCACGGGGGCTGCAAGAGACCCAGTACTTC. The encoded protein is CASSPRGLQETQYF. V and J are TRBV27 and TRBJ2-5; D possibly matches TRBD1 or TRBD2 (6 bases each). Trimming stripped 5 bases from V and 2 bases from J, with 12 bases between. The CDR3 is made up of 14 amino acids. Germline V gene lookup returns CDR1 MNHEY and CDR2 SMNVEV (reference sequence).

This clonotype was observed a few times. This could be a read error, since a much larger clone is one nucleotide away. This chain connects TRBV30 to TRBJ1-2; D remains unclear. V shed 3 bases and J shed 4 bases, with 12 bases lying between them. CDR3 length equals 13 residues. Germline V gene sequence: CDR1 GTSNPN, CDR2 SVGIG (reference sequence). The CDR3 protein is CAWSLGKGYGYTF. As DNA, the CDR3 is TGTGCCTGGAGCCTCGGGAAGGGCTATGGCTACACCTTC.

This clonotype was seen ten or more times. J is TRBJ2-6 and V is TRBV13; the D is unclear. Trimming left V 5 bases short and J 7 bases short, with 18 bases between. The CDR3 has 16 amino acids. Per germline, CDR1 PRHDT and CDR2 FYEKMQ (reference sequence). CDR3 bases: TGTGCCAGCAGCCCCCTCGAAGCCTCTGATGCCAACGTCCTGACTTTC. It encodes CASSPLEASDANVLTF.

In the case of this clonotype: This may be a read error, as it is one base from a much larger clone. This sequence joins TRBV11-2 and TRBJ1-1, with TRBD1 as a possible D gene (5 bases). Germline CDR1 reads SGHAT; CDR2 reads FQNNGV. CDR3 size: 15 residues. The CDR3 nucleotides read TGTGCCTGCAGCTTAGGGGCAGGGATGGTGACTGAAGCTTTCTTT. Translated, it gives CACSLGAGMVTEAFF.

This clonotype appeared many times. This chain joins TRBV3-1 and TRBJ2-5, with TRBD2 identical over 12 bases. This CDR3 is built from 17 residues. Trimming cost V 3 bases and J 4 bases; bases outside gene matches: 9. Per the germline V gene, CDR1 is LGHDT and CDR2 is YNNKEL (reference sequence). The CDR3 DNA is TGTGCCAGCAGCCAGACTAGCGGGAGCACCGGAAGAGAGACCCAGTACTTC. Translating it yields CASSQTSGSTGRETQYF.

This clonotype has just a few counts. The chain recombines TRBV4-1 with TRBJ1-2, with a possible D match to TRBD1 (6 bases). CDR3 size: 14 residues. The V and J ends lost 3 bases and 5 bases respectively, with 13 bases between them. Germline V gives CDR1 MGHRA, CDR2 YSYEKL. In DNA form, the CDR3 reads TGCGCCAGCAGCCAGGAGGGGGAGCTATATGGCTACACCTTC. This codes for CASSQEGELYGYTF.

This clonotype was recorded at least ten times. The rearrangement uses TRBV19 and TRBJ2-7; D is tentatively TRBD1 or TRBD2 (5 bases each). CDR1 and CDR2 from the germline V gene are LNHDA and SQIVND (reference sequence). This CDR3 has 16 residues. V was cut by 3 bases and J by 2 bases, with 17 bases left in between. This CDR3 reads CASSISLGWGTYEQYF. The DNA of the CDR3 is TGTGCCAGTAGTATCTCGCTGGGCTGGGGGACCTACGAGCAGTACTTC.

The chain has TRBV12-3 or TRBV12-4 and TRBJ1-2; D gene ambiguous. V gave up 10 bases and J gave up 6 bases, with 9 bases separating them. The CDR3 is made up of 10 amino acids. DNA of the CDR3: TGTGCCACAGACGTTGATGGCTACACCTTC. Translation gives CATDVDGYTF.

The table lists this clonotype with many counts. V is TRBV30 and J is TRBJ2-5; 11 nucleotides align to TRBD2. The trim removed 3 bases at V and 6 bases at J, leaving 9 bases unmatched. The CDR3 has 15 residues. Germline V gene sequence: CDR1 GTSNPN, CDR2 SVGIG (reference sequence). The CDR3 nucleotides are TGTGCCTGGAGCGCCCTAGCGGGGGGCGAGAAGACCCAGTACTTC. Translation gives CAWSALAGGEKTQYF.